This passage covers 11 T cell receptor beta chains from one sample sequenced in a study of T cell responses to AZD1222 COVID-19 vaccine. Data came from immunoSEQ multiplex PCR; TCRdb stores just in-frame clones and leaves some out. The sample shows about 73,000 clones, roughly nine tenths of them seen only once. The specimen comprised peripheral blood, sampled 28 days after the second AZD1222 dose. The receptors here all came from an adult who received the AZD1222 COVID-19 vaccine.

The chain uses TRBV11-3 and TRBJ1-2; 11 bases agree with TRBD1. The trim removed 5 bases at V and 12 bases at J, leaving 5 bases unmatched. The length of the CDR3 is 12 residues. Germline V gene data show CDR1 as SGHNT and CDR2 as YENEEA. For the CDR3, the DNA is TGTGCCAGCAGCATAGGACAGGGGGCGGACACCTTC. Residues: CASSIGQGADTF.

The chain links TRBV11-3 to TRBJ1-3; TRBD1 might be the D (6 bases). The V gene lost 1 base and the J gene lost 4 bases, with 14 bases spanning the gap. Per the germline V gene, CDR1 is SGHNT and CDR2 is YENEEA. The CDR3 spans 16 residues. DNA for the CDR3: TGTGCCAGCAGCTTAGTGGGGGGCTCGCGCGGAAACACCATATATTTT. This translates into CASSLVGGSRGNTIYF.

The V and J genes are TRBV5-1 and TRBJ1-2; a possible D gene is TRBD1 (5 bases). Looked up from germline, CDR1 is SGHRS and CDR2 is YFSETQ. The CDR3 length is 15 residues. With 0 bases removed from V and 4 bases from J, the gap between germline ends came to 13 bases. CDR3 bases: TGCGCCAGCAGCTTGGAGGAGGGAAGGGGCTATGGCTACACCTTC. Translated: CASSLEEGRGYGYTF.

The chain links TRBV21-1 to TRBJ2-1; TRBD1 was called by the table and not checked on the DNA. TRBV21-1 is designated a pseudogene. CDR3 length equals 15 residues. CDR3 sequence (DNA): TGTGCCAGCAGCGTAGACACAACTTCCTACAATGAGCAGTTCTTC. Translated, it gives CASSVDTTSYNEQFF.

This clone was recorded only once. The CDR3 DNA follows: TGCGCCAGCAGGGCAGCGGATCTCTCCTACGAGCAGTACGTC. Amino acid sequence: CASRAADLSYEQYV. This rearrangement joins TRBV10-2 to TRBJ2-7, with D perhaps matching TRBD2 (5 bases). The germline gives CDR1 WSHSY, CDR2 SAAADI. Trimming removed 6 bases at V and 0 bases at J, with 12 bases between. This CDR3 spans 14 amino acids.

The DNA of the CDR3 is TGCGCCAGCAGCAGGGGCGGGGCAACTGAAGCTTTCTTT. Protein product: CASSRGGATEAFF. This rearrangement joins TRBV5-1 to TRBJ1-1; the D gene is possibly TRBD1 (5 bases). The CDR3 contains 13 residues. The germline V gene encodes CDR1 SGHRS and CDR2 YFSETQ. The V end was cut by 4 bases, the J end by 5 bases, with 12 bases between.

The CDR3 here is CASSLFDLNTGELFF. For the CDR3, the DNA is TGTGCCAGCTCACTCTTCGACCTGAACACCGGGGAGCTGTTTTTT. This chain links TRBV18 with TRBJ2-2, with D unclear. Germline loops: CDR1 KGHSH, CDR2 LQKENI. The ends were cut back, 4 bases at V and 1 base at J, with 10 bases in the middle. The CDR3 length is 15 residues.

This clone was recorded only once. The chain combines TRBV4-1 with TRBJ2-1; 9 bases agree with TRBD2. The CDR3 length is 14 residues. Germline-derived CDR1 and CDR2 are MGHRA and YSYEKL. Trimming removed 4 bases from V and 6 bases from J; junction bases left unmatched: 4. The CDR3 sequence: CASSPGTSPNEQFF. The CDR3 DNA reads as TGCGCCAGCAGCCCCGGGACTAGCCCCAATGAGCAGTTCTTC.

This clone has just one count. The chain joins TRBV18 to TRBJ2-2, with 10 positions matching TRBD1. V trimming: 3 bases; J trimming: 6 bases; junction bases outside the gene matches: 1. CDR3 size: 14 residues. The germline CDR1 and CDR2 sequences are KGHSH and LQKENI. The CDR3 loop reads CASSPDRGPGELFF. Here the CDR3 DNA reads TGTGCCAGCTCACCCGACAGGGGGCCCGGGGAGCTGTTTTTT. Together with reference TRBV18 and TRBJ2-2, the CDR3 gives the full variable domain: NAGVMQNPRHLVRRRGQEARLRCSPMKGHSHVYWYRQLPEEGLKFMVYLQKENIIDESGMPKERFSAEFPKEGPSILRIQQVVRGDSAAYFCASSPDRGPGELFFGEGSRLTVL.

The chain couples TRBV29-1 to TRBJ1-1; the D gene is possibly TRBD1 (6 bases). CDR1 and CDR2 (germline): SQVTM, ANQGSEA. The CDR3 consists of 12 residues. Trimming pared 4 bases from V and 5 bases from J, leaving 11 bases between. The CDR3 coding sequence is TGCAGCGTTGCGAAGGGGGGGACTGAAGCTTTCTTT. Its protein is CSVAKGGTEAFF. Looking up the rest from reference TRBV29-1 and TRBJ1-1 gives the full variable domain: SAVISQKPSRDICQRGTSLTIQCQVDSQVTMMFWYRQQPGQSLTLIATANQGSEATYESGFVIDKFPISRPNLTFSTLTVSNMSPEDSSIYLCSVAKGGTEAFFGQGTRLTVV.

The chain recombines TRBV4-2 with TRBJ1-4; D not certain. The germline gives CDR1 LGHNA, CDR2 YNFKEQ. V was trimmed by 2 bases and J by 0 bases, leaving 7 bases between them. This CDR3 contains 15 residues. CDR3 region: CASSQRPATNEKLFF. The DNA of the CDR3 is TGTGCCAGCAGCCAACGACCCGCAACTAATGAAAAACTGTTTTTT.